This TCR beta chain was sequenced in a study of shared clonotypes between healthy human individuals. The data were produced by immunoSEQ multiplex PCR, yet TCRdb's version contains in-frame clones alone and is incomplete. The sample records about 1.5 million clones, about 98% being singletons. The CDR3 contains 12 residues. The germline V gene encodes CDR1 LNHDA and CDR2 SQIVND (reference sequence). Between the trimmed V and J ends, which lost 5 bases and 9 bases, there was a span of 11 bases. The clonotype was recovered from a man aged 30 to 45 in good health. Input material: naive CD4+ T cells sorted from blood. Specified subset: CD45RA+ positively selected. The V call is TRBV19, the J call TRBJ1-5; D gene unclear. CDR3 region: CASSESRTPQHF. CDR3 in DNA: TGTGCCAGTAGTGAAAGCAGGACGCCCCAGCATTTT.